The source of this T cell receptor beta chain is a study of T cells in Graves' hyperthyroidism and ophthalmopathy. Whole-study results and caveats: Researchers report that a 13 V-J model separated ophthalmopathy from stable hyperthyroidism. Also found in blood were most expanded thyroid clonotypes above 0.001.

In this sample, this clonotype turned up many times. The antigen is not known. Thyroid ultrasound and orbital computed tomography, with clinical symptoms and serum thyroxine and TRAb, informed diagnoses. The source material, RNA transcripts, was used to amplify TCR beta CDR3 regions. The HTBI primer set drove a first-round RT-PCR of the TCR CDR3. TCRdb reprocessed the multiplex PCR reads with MiXCR, giving one entry per CDR3 protein. The table has about 550,000 distinct CDR3 sequences, around 21% seen once; the top ten hold about 25%. The V gene's germline CDR1 is SNHLY and CDR2 FYNNEI. V was clipped by 6 bases and J by 5 bases; unmatched bases: 11. The CDR3 runs 16 residues.

The chain joins TRBV2 to TRBJ1-1, with 11 nucleotides matching TRBD1. This clonotype originated in a man aged 18 to 29 with Graves' hyperthyroidism. The specimen was blood. The CDR3 DNA sequence: TGTGCCAGCAGCCAGGACAGGGGGCGCTTTCGAACTGAAGCTTTCTTT. Its translation: CASSQDRGRFRTEAFF. Based on the CDR3 plus reference TRBV2 and TRBJ1-1, the full variable domain is EPEVTQTPSHQVTQMGQEVILRCVPISNHLYFYWYRQILGQKVEFLVSFYNNEISEKSEIFDDQFSVERPDGSNFTLKIRSTKLEDSAMYFCASSQDRGRFRTEAFFGQGTRLTVV.